These 6 T cell receptor beta chains were all obtained from the same sample, sequenced in a study of shared clonotypes between healthy human individuals. Repertoires were generated with immunoSEQ multiplex PCR, while TCRdb's copy carries only in-frame clones and drops some. The sample yields over 2 million clones, about 90% seen once. What was sequenced was naive CD4+ T cells from PBMCs. Subset here: CD45RA+ positively selected. The source is a man younger than 30 in good health. Some clones in this sample may be carry-over from other donors' samples.

V usage is TRBV6-5 and J usage is TRBJ2-3; possibly TRBD1 for D (5 bases). Deletions cut 8 bases from V and 2 bases from J, with 11 bases between. This CDR3 contains 13 residues. Germline assignment: CDR1 MNHEY and CDR2 SVGAGI. The DNA of the CDR3 is TGTGCCAGCGGGGCCTCCTTCACAGATACGCAGTATTTT. This encodes CASGASFTDTQYF.

The J gene is TRBJ2-6, the V gene TRBV11-1; no firm D call. Deletions cut 4 bases from V and 1 base from J, with 11 bases between. The CDR3 runs to 16 residues. CDR1 is SGHAT and CDR2 is FQDESV in the germline V gene (reference sequence). CDR3 protein: CASSSPSLSGANVLTF. The CDR3 nucleotides are TGTGCCAGCAGCTCGCCATCGTTATCTGGGGCCAACGTCCTGACTTTC.

J is TRBJ1-1 and V is TRBV5-4; TRBD1 might be the D (5 bases). The CDR3 loop spans 16 amino acids. Between the trimmed V and J ends, which lost 0 bases and 1 base, there was a span of 13 bases. The germline V gene has CDR1 SGHNT and CDR2 YYREEE (reference sequence). The CDR3 reads CASSLDVRGKNTEAFF. The CDR3 coding sequence is TGTGCCAGCAGCTTGGATGTGAGGGGAAAGAACACTGAAGCTTTCTTT.

This clone was counted once. The V and J genes are TRBV7-3 and TRBJ2-1, with D possibly being TRBD2 (5 bases). Germline loops: CDR1 SGHTA, CDR2 FQGTGA. The CDR3 loop spans 15 amino acids. Trimming left V 4 bases short and J 0 bases short, with 10 bases between. Here the CDR3 reads CASSSQRISYNEQFF. The CDR3 bases are TGTGCCAGCAGCTCACAGCGGATCTCCTACAATGAGCAGTTCTTC.

This clone was detected once. The same CDR3 arises from other DNA sequences in this sample as well. The chain carries TRBV7-3 and TRBJ2-3, with D unclear. CDR1 is SGHTA and CDR2 is FQGTGA in the germline V gene. V shed 1 base and J shed 1 base, with 6 bases lying between them. The length of the CDR3 is 14 residues. CDR3 sequence: CASSLRAGTDTQYF. As DNA, the CDR3 is TGTGCCAGCAGCTTAAGGGCCGGCACAGATACGCAGTATTTT. Full variable domain (rest looked up from reference TRBV7-3 and TRBJ2-3): GAGVSQTPSNKVTEKGKYVELRCDPISGHTALYWYRQSLGQGPEFLIYFQGTGAADDSGLPNDRFFAVRPEGSVSTLKIQRTERGDSAVYLCASSLRAGTDTQYFGPGTRLTVL.

The rearrangement uses TRBV19 and TRBJ2-5, with TRBD2 matching over 7 bases. CDR3 length equals 13 residues. The ends lost 8 bases at V and 1 base at J; junction bases unmatched: 4. CDR1 is LNHDA and CDR2 is SQIVND in the germline V gene (reference sequence). CDR3 sequence reads: CASGRGSQETQYF. The CDR3 bases are TGTGCCAGTGGGCGGGGGTCCCAAGAGACCCAGTACTTC.